This T cell receptor beta chain derives from a study of blood T cell repertoires in COVID-19. The CDR3 consists of 16 residues. In germline, CDR1 is SGDLS, CDR2 YYNGEE. V shed 3 bases and J 5 bases; nucleotides not matched to a gene: 11. Study processing details: The authors estimated nucleated cell counts from reference gene primer amplification. Method: immunoSEQ multiplex PCR; TCRdb's copy keeps in-frame clones and lacks some. The V and J calls and the clone size are those of that table, but D and trimming were determined from the DNA. Among 85,000 to 100,000 clones, 85% to 90% were seen once, and the ten largest hold around 2.1%.

The chain recombines TRBV9 with TRBJ2-7; 10 bases agree with TRBD1. The receptor comes from a man between 50 and 59 years old with COVID-19, enrolled during active disease. The material sequenced was peripheral blood. The CDR3 is CASSGGIGTGVHEQYF. As DNA, the CDR3 is TGTGCCAGCAGCGGAGGCATAGGGACAGGGGTCCACGAGCAGTACTTC.